These T cell receptor beta chains were read from a single sample in a study of shared clonotypes between healthy human individuals. TCRdb's copy holds only in-frame clones and misses some; the assay was immunoSEQ multiplex PCR. The sample comprises about 79,000 clones, 50% to 70% of which are singletons, and around 50% rests with the top ten. Specimen: memory CD8+ T cells sorted from blood. The receptor source for this set is a man in his thirties or forties in good health. Each CDR3 is given with its conserved first and last residue. D genes are given only for firm matches. Clone sizes are given selectively: once, few, many, or a class where the clone is expanded.

>few|TRBV11-2|TRBD1|TRBJ1-4
TGTGCCAGCAGCAAGGACAGGGGAGATGAAAAACTGTTTTTT
CASSKDRGDEKLFF
>few|TRBV10-1|TRBD2|TRBJ2-5
TGCGCCAGCAGTGAGTCTGGAGCGGGAGATGGAGAGACCCAGTACTTC
CASSESGAGDGETQYF
>.|TRBV4-3|TRBD1|TRBJ1-1
TGCGCCAGCAGCCTATACACAGGGGACCCTGAAGCTTTCTTT
CASSLYTGDPEAFF
>few|TRBV14|.|TRBJ2-7
TGTGCCAGCAGCCCCCGGACGTACGAGCAGTACTTC
CASSPRTYEQYF
>many|TRBV7-8|TRBD1|TRBJ2-7
TGTGCCAGCAGCTTACCACCAGGACAGGTCTACGAGCAGTACTTC
CASSLPPGQVYEQYF
>once|TRBV11-2|.|TRBJ2-1
TGTGCCAGCAGCTTAGAACCGGGACGGGGAAACCGTTACAATGAGCAGTTCTTC
CASSLEPGRGNRYNEQFF
>many|TRBV6-1|.|TRBJ1-2
TGTGCCAGCAGTAAGACCCCCAAGGGCAACTATGGCTACACCTTC
CASSKTPKGNYGYTF
>once|TRBV29-1|TRBD2|TRBJ2-7
TGCAGCGTTGAGGGGTCTAGCGGCCTCGATCTATACGAGCAGTACTTC
CSVEGSSGLDLYEQYF
>few|TRBV6-5|TRBD1|TRBJ2-1
TGTGCCAGCAGTTCCTCCGCCGGGACAGGGTACGATGAGCAGTTCTTC
CASSSSAGTGYDEQFF
>.|TRBV25-1|.|TRBJ2-5
TGTGCCAGCTGTATGATGCTCCAAGAGACCCAGTACTTC
CASCMMLQETQYF